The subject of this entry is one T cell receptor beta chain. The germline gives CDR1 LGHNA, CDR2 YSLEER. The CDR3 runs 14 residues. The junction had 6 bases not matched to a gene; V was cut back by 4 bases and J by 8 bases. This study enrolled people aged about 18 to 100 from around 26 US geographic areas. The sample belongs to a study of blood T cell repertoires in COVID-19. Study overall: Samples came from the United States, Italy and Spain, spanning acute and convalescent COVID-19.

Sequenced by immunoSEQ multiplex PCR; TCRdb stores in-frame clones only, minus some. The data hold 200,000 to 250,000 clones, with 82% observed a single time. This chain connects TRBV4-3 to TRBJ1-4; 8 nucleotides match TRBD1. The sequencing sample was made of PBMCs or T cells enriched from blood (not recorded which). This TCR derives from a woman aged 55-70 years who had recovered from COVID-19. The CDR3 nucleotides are TGCGCCAGCAGCCGCGACAGGGGCGACGAAAAACTGTTTTTT. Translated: CASSRDRGDEKLFF.